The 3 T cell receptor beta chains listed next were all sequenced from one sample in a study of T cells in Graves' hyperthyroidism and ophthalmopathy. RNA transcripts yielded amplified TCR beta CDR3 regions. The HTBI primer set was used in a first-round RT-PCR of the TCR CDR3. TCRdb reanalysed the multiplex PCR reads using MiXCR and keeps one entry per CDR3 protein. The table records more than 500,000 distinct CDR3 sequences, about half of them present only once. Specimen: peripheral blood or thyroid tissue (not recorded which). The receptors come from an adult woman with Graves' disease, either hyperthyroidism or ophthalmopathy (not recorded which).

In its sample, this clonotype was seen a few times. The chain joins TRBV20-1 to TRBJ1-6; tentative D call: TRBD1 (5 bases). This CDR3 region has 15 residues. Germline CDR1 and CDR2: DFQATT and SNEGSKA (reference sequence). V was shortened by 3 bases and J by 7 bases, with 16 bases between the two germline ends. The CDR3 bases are TGCAGTGCTAGTATTCAGGGTGGCCAGAATTCACCCCTCCACTTT. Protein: CSASIQGGQNSPLHF.

The CDR3 reads CSGRSRTGNTIYF. The CDR3, as DNA: TGCAGTGGACGGTCAAGGACTGGAAACACCATATATTTT. The V call is TRBV20-1, the J call TRBJ1-3, with D unclear. CDR1 is DFQATT and CDR2 is SNEGSKA in the germline V gene (reference sequence). The germline V and J ends were trimmed by 7 bases and 2 bases, with 12 bases remaining between them. This CDR3 is 13 amino acids long.

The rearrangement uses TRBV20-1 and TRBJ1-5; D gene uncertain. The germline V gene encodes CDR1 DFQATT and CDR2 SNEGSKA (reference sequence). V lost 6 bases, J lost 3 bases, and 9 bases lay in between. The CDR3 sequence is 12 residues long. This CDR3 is CSARGLNQPQHF. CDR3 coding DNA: TGCAGTGCCCGAGGGCTCAATCAGCCCCAGCATTTT.